This record concerns one T cell receptor (beta chain) sequence. The antigen is not known. Trimming cost V 5 bases and J 5 bases, with 22 bases left between them. The germline V gene has CDR1 SGHRS and CDR2 YFSETQ. The CDR3 contains 16 residues. The data were produced by immunoSEQ multiplex PCR, yet TCRdb's version contains in-frame clones alone and is incomplete. Of 980,000 or so clones in the sample, 70% to 85% were seen once. The record originates from a study of shared clonotypes between healthy human individuals. Study at large: Each donor's CD4 naive and CD4 memory cells filled three plates apiece, CD8 naive two, and CD8 memory one.

Notes on the study in general: Rarefaction showed sorted-subset sequencing was incomplete despite large depth.

The sequence came from a man aged 18 to 35 in good health. Sample: memory CD4+ T cells sorted from blood. Regarding subset: CD45RA-negative fraction. This rearrangement joins TRBV5-1 to TRBJ1-2; D call uncertain. Here the CDR3 DNA reads TGCGCCAGCAGTACTGTCTCAACGGACGGAGAGTATGGCTACACCTTC. Amino acids: CASSTVSTDGEYGYTF.